This T cell receptor (beta chain) was found in a study of T-cell memory formation after mild COVID-19. CDR3 length: 15 residues. The V and J ends lost 6 bases and 9 bases, in that order; junction bases with no gene match: 13. The germline V gene encodes CDR1 SEHNR and CDR2 FQNEAQ (reference sequence). TCRdb fed the 5' RACE reads into MiXCR, producing one record per CDR3 protein. The repertoire consists of 410,000 or so distinct CDR3 sequences, with 23% occurring once and the leading ten covering roughly 14%. A few counts support this clonotype. The sample comprised PBMCs or a T cell subset sorted from them (not recorded which). The receptor comes from an adult woman who had mild COVID-19 (a few samples of this study predate the infection). Cell type and time point are not known. This rearrangement joins TRBV7-9 to TRBJ2-7; 11 nucleotides line up with TRBD1. CDR3 nucleotides: TGTGCCAGCAGTAATATAGGGACAGGGGGACTCCGGCAGTACTTC. Residues: CASSNIGTGGLRQYF.